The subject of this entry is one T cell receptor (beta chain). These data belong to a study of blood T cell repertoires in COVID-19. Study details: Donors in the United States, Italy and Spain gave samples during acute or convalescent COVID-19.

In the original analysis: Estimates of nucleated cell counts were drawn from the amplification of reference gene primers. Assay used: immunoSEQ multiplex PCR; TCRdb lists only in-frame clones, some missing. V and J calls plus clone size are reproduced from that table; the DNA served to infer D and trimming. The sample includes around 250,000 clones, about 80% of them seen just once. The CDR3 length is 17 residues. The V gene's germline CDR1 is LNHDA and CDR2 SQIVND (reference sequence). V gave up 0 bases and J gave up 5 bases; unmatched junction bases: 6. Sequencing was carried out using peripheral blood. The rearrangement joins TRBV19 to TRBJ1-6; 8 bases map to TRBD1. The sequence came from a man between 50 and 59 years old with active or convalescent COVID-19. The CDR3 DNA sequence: TGTGCCAGTAGTATAGATGGGACAGGAGGGAATAATTCACCCCTCCACTTT. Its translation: CASSIDGTGGNNSPLHF. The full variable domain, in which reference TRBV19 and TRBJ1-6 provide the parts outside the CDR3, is DGGITQSPKYLFRKEGQNVTLSCEQNLNHDAMYWYRQDPGQGLRLIYYSQIVNDFQKGDIAEGYSVSREKKESFPLTVTSAQKNPTAFYLCASSIDGTGGNNSPLHFGNGTRLTVT.